This TCR beta chain was identified during a study of metastatic and nonmetastatic thyroid tumors. Study-level background: Repertoires of blood and of tissue (tumor or nodule) from malignant and benign thyroid patients were compared. Study results and limitations: It was reportedly found that TCR beta diversity was significantly higher in malignant thyroid tumors than in benign nodules, a difference seen in both blood and tumor samples.

By its share, this clone is medium-sized. What it recognizes is unknown. Ahead of thyroid surgery, no patient had received treatment of any kind. The CDR3 totals 11 residues. V was cut by 3 bases and J by 2 bases, with 1 base left in between. From germline, CDR1 is LNHDA and CDR2 SQIVND (reference sequence). TCRdb redid the clone calls on the PCR reads using MiXCR. Of about 20,000 clones detected, around 29% appear once; the ten largest clones hold around 14%. This receptor was identified in a female donor with papillary thyroid cancer or a benign thyroid nodule (not recorded which). Some clones in this sample may be carry-over from other donors' samples. The sequenced sample consisted of blood. This chain joins TRBV19 and TRBJ2-5; D is unresolved. CDR3 sequence (DNA): TGTGCCAGTAGTATTCAAGAGACCCAGTACTTC. This translates into CASSIQETQYF.